A single sample is the source of the 5 T cell receptor beta chains below, sequenced in a study of T cell repertoires in cytomegalovirus infection. These receptors' antigens are unknown. TCRdb ran MiXCR on the reads and lists one entry per CDR3 protein. The table shows roughly 46,000 distinct CDR3 sequences, with roughly a fifth occurring only once. This material consisted of CD8+ T cells from cultured PBMCs, taken from culture after CMV antigen stimulation. The receptors shown here come from a human donor in good health (CMV status not recorded). Some clones in this sample may be carry-over from other donors' samples.

Note on this clonotype: A much larger clone lies one base from this, so it may be a read error. The V gene is TRBV6-1, the J gene TRBJ2-1, with D perhaps TRBD2 (5 bases). Germline CDR1 MNHNS, CDR2 SASEGT. The CDR3 length is 14 residues. The CDR3 region is CVSSGRTTLDEQFF. CDR3 DNA: TGTGTCAGCAGCGGACGAACAACTTTGGATGAGCAGTTCTTC.

At least ten counts were recorded for this clonotype. The CDR3 region is CASNTGGRADTQYF. In nucleotides, the CDR3 is TGTGCCAGCAATACCGGAGGGCGCGCAGATACGCAGTATTTT. This rearrangement joins TRBV6-6 to TRBJ2-3; maybe TRBD2 (6 bases). Germline V gene data show CDR1 as MNHNY and CDR2 as SVGAGI (reference sequence). The CDR3 runs 14 residues. V lost 7 bases to trimming and J lost 4 bases, with 15 bases between them.

The genes are TRBV27 and TRBJ2-7, with D perhaps matching TRBD1 or TRBD2 (5 bases each). This CDR3 has 12 amino acids. V lost 2 bases, J lost 6 bases, and 8 bases lay in between. The germline V gene has CDR1 MNHEY and CDR2 SMNVEV (reference sequence). The chain's CDR3 is CASSLGGAEQYF. The DNA of the CDR3 is TGTGCCAGCAGTTTAGGGGGTGCCGAGCAGTACTTC.

This chain uses TRBV14 with TRBJ1-1; 8 bases are a match to TRBD1. V dropped 2 bases and J dropped 1; count of bases not matched to a gene: 12. The V gene's germline CDR1 is SGHDN and CDR2 FVKESK. The CDR3 sequence is 18 residues long. CDR3 sequence (DNA): TGTGCCAGCAGCCAAAAAAAGGACAGGGTGTTTGGGAACACTGAAGCTTTCTTT. Its protein product is CASSQKKDRVFGNTEAFF.

The sample holds many counts of this clonotype. This chain connects TRBV6-5 to TRBJ1-3; TRBD1 aligns across 8 bases. The CDR3 extends over 14 amino acids. The germline gives CDR1 MNHEY, CDR2 SVGAGI. Trimming removed 6 bases from V and 5 bases from J; junction bases left unmatched: 6. Here the CDR3 DNA reads TGTGCCAGCAGCCAGGACAGGGCCAGAAACACCATATATTTT. Translating gives CASSQDRARNTIYF.